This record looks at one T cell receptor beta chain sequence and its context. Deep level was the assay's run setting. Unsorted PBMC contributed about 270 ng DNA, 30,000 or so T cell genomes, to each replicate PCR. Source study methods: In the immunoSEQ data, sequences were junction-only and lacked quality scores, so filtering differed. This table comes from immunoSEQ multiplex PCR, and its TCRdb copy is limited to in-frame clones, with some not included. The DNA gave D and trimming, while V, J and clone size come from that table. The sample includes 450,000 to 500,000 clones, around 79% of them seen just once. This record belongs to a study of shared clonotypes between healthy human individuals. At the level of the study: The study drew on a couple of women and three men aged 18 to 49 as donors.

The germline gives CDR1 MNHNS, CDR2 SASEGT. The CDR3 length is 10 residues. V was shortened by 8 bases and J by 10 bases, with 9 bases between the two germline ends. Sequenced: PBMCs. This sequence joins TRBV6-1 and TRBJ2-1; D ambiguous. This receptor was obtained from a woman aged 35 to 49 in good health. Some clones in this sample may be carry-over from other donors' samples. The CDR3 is CASGEWEQFF. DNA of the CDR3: TGTGCCAGCGGAGAATGGGAGCAGTTCTTC.